These 14 T cell receptor beta chains share one sample of origin, sequenced in a study of blood T cell repertoires in COVID-19. The method was immunoSEQ multiplex PCR; TCRdb's version includes in-frame clones alone and lacks a portion of them. Of a few hundred thousand clones in the sample, roughly 90% were seen once. The specimen sequenced was peripheral blood. These receptors were collected from a woman aged 25 to 45 with COVID-19, enrolled during active disease.

This chain links TRBV12-3 or TRBV12-4 with TRBJ2-1; D unresolved. The length of the CDR3 is 13 residues. V was cut by 3 bases and J by 3 bases, with 6 bases left in between. The CDR3 region is CASSFGSYNEQFF. CDR3 DNA: TGTGCCAGCAGTTTTGGTAGCTACAATGAGCAGTTCTTC.

This clone has more than one count but fewer than ten. The chain has TRBV30 and TRBJ1-1, with 8 bases matching TRBD1. This CDR3 has 13 amino acids. Germline CDR1 GTSNPN, CDR2 SVGIG (reference sequence). With 1 base clipped from V and 11 bases from J, the junction kept 9 bases outside the gene matches. The CDR3: CAWSARTGYAAFF. CDR3 DNA sequence: TGTGCCTGGAGTGCGAGGACAGGGTACGCGGCTTTCTTT.

CDR3: CASSPSPHETQYF. DNA for the CDR3: TGTGCCAGCAGCCCCAGTCCCCACGAGACCCAGTACTTC. The V and J genes are TRBV5-6 and TRBJ2-5; D uncertain. The ends were cut back, 4 bases at V and 5 bases at J, with 12 bases in the middle. The CDR3 length is 13 residues. Germline V gives CDR1 SGHDT, CDR2 YYEEEE.

J is TRBJ2-5 and V is TRBV7-2, with TRBD2 identical over 16 bases. Germline V gene data show CDR1 as SGHTA and CDR2 as FQGNSA. The V segment lost 5 bases and the J segment 3 bases; nucleotides outside the gene matches: 6. The CDR3 runs 17 residues. This CDR3 reads CASSPGTSGRAEETQYF. CDR3 in DNA: TGTGCCAGCAGCCCCGGGACTAGCGGGAGGGCGGAAGAGACCCAGTACTTC.

This clone was observed once. The chain joins TRBV6-5 to TRBJ2-7, with D maybe TRBD2 (7 bases). The CDR3 consists of 14 residues. The V gene lost 7 bases and the J gene lost 7 bases, with 20 bases spanning the gap. Per germline, CDR1 MNHEY and CDR2 SVGAGI. CDR3 residues: CASTVMWGGDEQYF. DNA of the CDR3: TGTGCCAGCACCGTAATGTGGGGGGGCGATGAGCAGTACTTC.

This clone appeared a single time. The rearrangement uses TRBV7-9 and TRBJ1-4; 9 nucleotides match TRBD1. Trimming cost V 5 bases and J 8 bases; bases outside gene matches: 9. The germline CDR1 and CDR2 sequences are SEHNR and FQNEAQ (reference sequence). The CDR3 contains 15 residues. The chain's CDR3 is CASSTADRGYEKLFF. In DNA form, the CDR3 reads TGTGCCAGCAGCACCGCGGACAGGGGTTACGAAAAACTGTTTTTT.

The chain is built from TRBV10-1 and TRBJ2-2; 12 bases agree with TRBD1. Trimming removed 9 bases from V and 7 bases from J; junction bases left unmatched: 9. The CDR3 has 15 amino acids. Germline CDR1 WNHNN, CDR2 SYGVQD (reference sequence). The CDR3 here is CASSGTGGFGGELFF. The CDR3 DNA reads TGCGCCAGTTCCGGGACAGGGGGCTTCGGCGGGGAGCTGTTTTTT.

This clone is a singleton in its sample. This rearrangement joins TRBV7-9 to TRBJ1-6; D not certain. The V gene lost 3 bases and the J gene lost 5 bases, with 11 bases spanning the gap. CDR3 size: 15 residues. Germline loops: CDR1 SEHNR, CDR2 FQNEAQ (reference sequence). In nucleotides, the CDR3 is TGTGCCAGCAGCTTCGGGGTTGGCCATAATTCACCCCTCCACTTT. Its translation: CASSFGVGHNSPLHF.

This CDR3 reads CASSEKRAGDEGYTF. Written as DNA, the CDR3 is TGTGCCAGCAGCGAAAAAAGGGCAGGGGACGAGGGCTACACCTTC. This sequence joins TRBV5-6 and TRBJ1-2, with D possibly TRBD1 on 6 matching bases. Deletions cut 4 bases from V and 8 bases from J, with 21 bases between. The CDR3 sequence is 15 residues long. Germline-derived CDR1 and CDR2 are SGHDT and YYEEEE.

The chain is built from TRBV11-2 and TRBJ2-7; the match to TRBD1 covers 7 bases. V was pared by 4 bases and J by 6 bases, with 15 bases of the junction left unmatched. Germline-derived CDR1 and CDR2 are SGHAT and FQNNGV. This CDR3 is built from 16 residues. The CDR3 protein is CASSSLQRTGRTEQYF. The CDR3 DNA follows: TGTGCCAGCAGCTCTCTACAACGGACAGGACGTACCGAGCAGTACTTC.

V usage is TRBV7-8 and J usage is TRBJ2-2; no definite D call. The germline V gene encodes CDR1 SGHVS and CDR2 FQNEAQ. The ends were cut back, 0 bases at V and 2 bases at J, with 7 bases in the middle. CDR3 size: 15 residues. The CDR3 DNA reads TGTGCCAGCAGCTTAGCGAGCTCAAACACCGGGGAGCTGTTTTTT. As protein: CASSLASSNTGELFF.

The V gene is TRBV6-2 or TRBV6-3, the J gene TRBJ2-3, with 9 bases that match TRBD2. From germline, CDR1 is MNHEY and CDR2 SVGEGT. The V and J ends lost 2 bases and 4 bases, in that order; junction bases with no gene match: 7. The CDR3 runs 16 residues. For the CDR3, the DNA is TGTGCCAGCAGTTACGGCGTAGCGGGAGACCCAGATACGCAGTATTTT. Protein sequence: CASSYGVAGDPDTQYF.

J is TRBJ1-2 and V is TRBV29-1; D uncertain. Germline CDR1 reads SQVTM; CDR2 reads ANQGSEA. V was cut by 2 bases and J by 5 bases, with 12 bases left in between. This CDR3 is 13 amino acids long. For the CDR3, the DNA is TGCAGCGTTGAATGGCAATTCCGATATGGCTACACCTTC. The encoded protein is CSVEWQFRYGYTF.

This chain connects TRBV20-1 to TRBJ1-1, with 7 bases matching TRBD1. CDR3 length: 11 residues. The germline CDR1 and CDR2 sequences are DFQATT and SNEGSKA (reference sequence). Trimming took 7 bases from V and 6 from J; bases not matched to a gene: 5. The CDR3 region has the DNA TGCAGTGGCAGTACAGGGGCTGAAGCTTTCTTT. Protein sequence: CSGSTGAEAFF.